This T cell receptor beta chain appears in the sequencing data of a study of blood T cell repertoires in COVID-19. Study-wide background: Sample material is recorded as cDNA or gDNA derived from T cells, B-cell-depleted T cells, or PBMCs.

This clone occurred a few times. Original handling: Reference gene primers were amplified, and this amplification served to estimate nucleated cell counts. The method was immunoSEQ multiplex PCR; TCRdb's version includes in-frame clones alone and lacks a portion of them. V, J and clone size reflect that table, while D and trimming were determined from the DNA. Among approximately 99,000 clones, about 90% were seen once, and the ten largest hold roughly 2.1%. The CDR3 runs to 15 residues. Germline V gene sequence: CDR1 LNHNV, CDR2 YYDKDF (reference sequence). The germline V and J ends were trimmed by 0 bases and 9 bases, with 12 bases remaining between them.

The gene calls are TRBV15 and TRBJ1-6; tentatively, D is TRBD1 (6 bases). The sample was peripheral blood. The clonotype was recovered from a man aged 45-65 years with COVID-19, enrolled during active disease. CDR3 sequence (DNA): TGTGCCACCAGCAGAGATCGGGGGGCGGGTTCACCCCTCCACTTT. The encoded protein is CATSRDRGAGSPLHF.